Given below is one T cell receptor (beta chain) in context. V was cut by 1 base and J by 3 bases, with 9 bases left in between. The CDR3 has 13 amino acids. Germline V CDR1 and CDR2: DFQATT, SNEGSKA (reference sequence). Sequencing was done on patients that had shown CD8+CD57+ cell expansion by flow cytometry. Both TCR beta VDJ combination and CDR3 sequence profiling were carried out. Genomic DNA was the template for this profiling. TCRdb reanalysed the reads using MiXCR and keeps one entry per CDR3 protein. Here the sample spans around 150,000 distinct CDR3 sequences, roughly 48% being singletons. The source of the sample is a study of CD8+CD57+ T cells in acquired aplastic anemia.

This rearrangement joins TRBV20-1 to TRBJ1-2; perhaps TRBD1 as D (5 bases). The source is a human donor with aplastic anemia. The specimen was sorted CD4+, CD8+, or CD8+CD57+ T cells (not recorded which) from PBMCs. As DNA, the CDR3 is TGCAGTGCTAGAGCTGGGACGGACTATGGCTACACCTTC. Its protein is CSARAGTDYGYTF.